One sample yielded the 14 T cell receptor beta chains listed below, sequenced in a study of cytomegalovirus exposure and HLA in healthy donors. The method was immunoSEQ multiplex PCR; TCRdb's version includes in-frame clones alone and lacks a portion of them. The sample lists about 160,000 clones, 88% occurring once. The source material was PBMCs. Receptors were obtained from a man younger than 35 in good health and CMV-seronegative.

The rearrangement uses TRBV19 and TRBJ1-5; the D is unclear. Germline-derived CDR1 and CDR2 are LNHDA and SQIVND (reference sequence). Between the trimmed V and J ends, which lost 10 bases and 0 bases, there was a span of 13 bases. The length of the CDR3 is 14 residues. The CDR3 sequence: CATNDMSSNQPQHF. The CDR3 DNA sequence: TGTGCCACTAACGACATGAGTAGCAATCAGCCCCAGCATTTT.

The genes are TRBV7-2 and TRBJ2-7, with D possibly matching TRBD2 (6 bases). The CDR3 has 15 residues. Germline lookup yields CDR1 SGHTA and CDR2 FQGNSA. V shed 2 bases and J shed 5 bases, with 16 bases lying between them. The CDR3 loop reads CASSLTSPGGHEQYF. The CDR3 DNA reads TGTGCCAGCAGCTTAACTAGCCCAGGTGGTCACGAGCAGTACTTC.

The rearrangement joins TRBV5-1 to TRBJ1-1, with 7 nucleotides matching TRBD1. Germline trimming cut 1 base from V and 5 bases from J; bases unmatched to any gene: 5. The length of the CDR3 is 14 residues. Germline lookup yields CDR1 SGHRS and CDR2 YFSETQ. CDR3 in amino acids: CASSLQGEETEAFF. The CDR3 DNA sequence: TGCGCCAGCAGCTTGCAGGGGGAGGAAACTGAAGCTTTCTTT. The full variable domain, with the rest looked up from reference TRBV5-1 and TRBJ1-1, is KAGVTQTPRYLIKTRGQQVTLSCSPISGHRSVSWYQQTPGQGLQFLFEYFSETQRNKGNFPGRFSGRQFSNSRSEMNVSTLELGDSALYLCASSLQGEETEAFFGQGTRLTVV.

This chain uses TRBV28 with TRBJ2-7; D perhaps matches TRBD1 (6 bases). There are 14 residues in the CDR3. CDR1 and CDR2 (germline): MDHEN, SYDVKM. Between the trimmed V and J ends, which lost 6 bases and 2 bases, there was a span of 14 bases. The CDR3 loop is CASRNRDTAYEQYF. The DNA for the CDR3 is TGTGCCAGCAGAAACCGGGACACTGCCTACGAGCAGTACTTC.

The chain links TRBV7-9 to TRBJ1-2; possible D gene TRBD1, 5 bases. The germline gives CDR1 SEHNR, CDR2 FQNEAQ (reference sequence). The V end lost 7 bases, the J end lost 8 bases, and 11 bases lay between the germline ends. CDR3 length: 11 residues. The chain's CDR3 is CASNPGGGYTF. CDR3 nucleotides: TGTGCCAGCAACCCCGGGGGGGGCTACACCTTC.

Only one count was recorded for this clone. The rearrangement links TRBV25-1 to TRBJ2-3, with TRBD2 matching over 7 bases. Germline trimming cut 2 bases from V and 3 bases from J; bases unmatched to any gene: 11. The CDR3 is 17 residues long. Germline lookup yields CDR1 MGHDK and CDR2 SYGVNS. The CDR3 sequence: CASSEPRAGVGTDTQYF. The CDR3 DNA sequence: TGTGCCAGCAGTGAACCACGGGCGGGAGTGGGGACAGATACGCAGTATTTT. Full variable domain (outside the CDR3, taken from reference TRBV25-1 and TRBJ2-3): EADIYQTPRYLVIGTGKKITLECSQTMGHDKMYWYQQDPGMELHLIHYSYGVNSTEKGDLSSESTVSRIRTEHFPLTLESARPSHTSQYLCASSEPRAGVGTDTQYFGPGTRLTVL.

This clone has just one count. The CDR3 sequence: CASSQGGLAGSEQFF. DNA of the CDR3: TGCGCCAGCAGCCAAGGGGGACTAGCGGGTAGTGAGCAGTTCTTC. The rearrangement joins TRBV4-1 to TRBJ2-1; 12 bases line up with TRBD2. Looked up from germline, CDR1 is MGHRA and CDR2 is YSYEKL. The CDR3 totals 15 residues. Trimming cost V 1 base and J 9 bases; bases outside gene matches: 4.

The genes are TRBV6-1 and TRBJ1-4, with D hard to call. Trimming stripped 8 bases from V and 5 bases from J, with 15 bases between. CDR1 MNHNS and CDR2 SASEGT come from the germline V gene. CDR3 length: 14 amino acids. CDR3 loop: CASQVPQTNEKLFF. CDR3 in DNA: TGTGCCAGCCAGGTTCCCCAGACAAATGAAAAACTGTTTTTT.

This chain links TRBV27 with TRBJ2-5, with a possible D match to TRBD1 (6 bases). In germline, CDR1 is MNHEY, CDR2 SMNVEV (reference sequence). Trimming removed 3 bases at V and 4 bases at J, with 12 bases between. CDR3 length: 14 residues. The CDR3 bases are TGTGCCAGCAGTTTTTCAACAGGGATAGAGACCCAGTACTTC. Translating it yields CASSFSTGIETQYF.

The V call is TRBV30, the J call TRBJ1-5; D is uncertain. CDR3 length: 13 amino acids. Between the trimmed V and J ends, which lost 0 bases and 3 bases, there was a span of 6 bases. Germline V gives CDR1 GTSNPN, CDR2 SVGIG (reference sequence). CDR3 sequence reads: CAWSVDNNQPQHF. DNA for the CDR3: TGTGCCTGGAGTGTAGACAACAATCAGCCCCAGCATTTT.

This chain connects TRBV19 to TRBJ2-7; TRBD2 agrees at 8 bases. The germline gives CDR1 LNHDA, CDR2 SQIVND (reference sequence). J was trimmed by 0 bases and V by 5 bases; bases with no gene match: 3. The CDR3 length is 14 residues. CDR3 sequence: CASSVSGSSYEQYF. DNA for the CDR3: TGTGCCAGTAGTGTCAGCGGGAGCTCCTACGAGCAGTACTTC. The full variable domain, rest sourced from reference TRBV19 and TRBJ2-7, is DGGITQSPKYLFRKEGQNVTLSCEQNLNHDAMYWYRQDPGQGLRLIYYSQIVNDFQKGDIAEGYSVSREKKESFPLTVTSAQKNPTAFYLCASSVSGSSYEQYFGPGTRLTVT.

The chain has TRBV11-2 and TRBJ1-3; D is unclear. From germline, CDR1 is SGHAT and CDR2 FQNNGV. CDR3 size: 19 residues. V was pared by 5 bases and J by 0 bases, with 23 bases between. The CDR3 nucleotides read TGTGCCAGCAGCCGGACGTCGTTGGAGGGTAGGACCTCTGGAAACACCATATATTTT. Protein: CASSRTSLEGRTSGNTIYF.

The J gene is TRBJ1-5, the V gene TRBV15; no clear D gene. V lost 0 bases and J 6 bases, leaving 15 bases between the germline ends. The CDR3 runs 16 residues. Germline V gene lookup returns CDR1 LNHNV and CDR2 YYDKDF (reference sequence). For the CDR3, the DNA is TGTGCCACCAGCAGAGACCTCCCAGAGGGAGGTCAGCCCCAGCATTTT. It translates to CATSRDLPEGGQPQHF.

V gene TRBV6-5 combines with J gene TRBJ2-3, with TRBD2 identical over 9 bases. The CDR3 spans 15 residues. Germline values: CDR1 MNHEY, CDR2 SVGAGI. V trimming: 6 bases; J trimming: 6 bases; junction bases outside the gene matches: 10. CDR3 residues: CASSQQRGELDTQYF. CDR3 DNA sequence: TGTGCCAGCAGCCAACAGCGGGGGGAGTTGGATACGCAGTATTTT.